This T cell receptor (beta chain) was profiled in a study of Ad26.COV2.S vaccination and SARS-CoV-2 variants. About the research overall: Donor allocation was to the COV1001 Ad26.COV2.S trial arm.

Treatment: roughly 19 received Ad26.COV2.S at low or high dose, single or two shots; roughly 5 received placebo; per-sample allocation not given. The samples date from day 63 after the first vaccine or placebo injection. Profiled with immunoSEQ multiplex PCR; TCRdb holds only in-frame clones, not every one. The sample lists 410,000 or so clones, 75% to 95% occurring once. The CDR3 has 11 residues. Trimming shortened V by 5 bases and J by 7 bases, and 8 bases separated the two germline ends. Germline CDR1 is MNHEY and CDR2 is SVGEGT. This specimen consisted of peripheral blood, obtained in a trial of Ad26.COV2.S vaccine versus placebo. This chain links TRBV6-2 or TRBV6-3 with TRBJ2-5, with D perhaps matching TRBD1 or TRBD2 (5 bases each). The receptor was isolated from a person aged 18-65 years who received the Ad26.COV2.S COVID-19 vaccine or a placebo. The CDR3 here is CASSPGATQYF. The CDR3 DNA follows: TGTGCCAGCAGTCCCGGGGCGACCCAGTACTTC.